Listed below are T cell receptor beta chains from one sample, sequenced in a study of cytomegalovirus exposure and HLA in healthy donors. TCRdb's table, derived via immunoSEQ multiplex PCR, lists solely in-frame clones and lacks some. Of around 25,000 clones listed, nearly 80% are singletons. The sample comprised PBMCs. These receptors all stem from a male donor in good health and CMV-seronegative. Each CDR3 is given with its conserved first and last residue. Fields, in order: J gene, clone size, V gene, D gene, CDR3 DNA, CDR3 protein. A D gene is named only where the DNA matches it firmly. Where a row states a size, it is once, few, many or the class of an expanded clone; other rows omit it.

TRBJ2-5 | NA | TRBV20-1 | NA | TGCAGTGCTGGCCGACCGGGAGAGCAGTACTTC | CSAGRPGEQYF
TRBJ1-6 | NA | TRBV28 | NA | TGTGCCAGCGGGGATGTGGACAGTCCCTATAATTCACCCCTCCACTTT | CASGDVDSPYNSPLHF
TRBJ1-1 | NA | TRBV6-7 | NA | TGTGCTGCGACCGCGACAGCCTCCACCCCTGAAGCTTTCTTT | CAATATASTPEAFF
TRBJ2-3 | NA | TRBV4-2 | NA | TGTGCCAGCAGCCAAGACAGCAGCGCACGAGGGACAGATACGCAGTATTTT | CASSQDSSARGTDTQYF
TRBJ2-1 | NA | TRBV27 | TRBD2 | TGTGCCAGCAGTTTACGGGGGGGTTACAATGAGCAGTTCTTC | CASSLRGGYNEQFF
TRBJ2-7 | NA | TRBV6-1 | NA | TGTGCCAGCAGTGAAGTCCCTGAACTGCGTGAGCAGTACTTC | CASSEVPELREQYF
TRBJ2-7 | NA | TRBV19 | NA | TGTGCCAGTAGCCAGGGACTTTTGAGGGAGCAGTACTTC | CASSQGLLREQYF
TRBJ2-4 | NA | TRBV6-4 | NA | TGTGCCAGCAGTCCGTCTGGAGGGGGGGATAACATTCAGTACTTC | CASSPSGGGDNIQYF
TRBJ2-7 | NA | TRBV27 | TRBD1 | TGTGCCAGCAGTTTCAAAGGACAGGGCGGCTACGAGCAGTACTTC | CASSFKGQGGYEQYF
TRBJ2-5 | once | TRBV4-3 | TRBD2 | TGCGCCAGCAGCCAAGAATTTGGGACTAATTCTGGGAAGACCCAGTACTTC | CASSQEFGTNSGKTQYF
TRBJ2-7 | once | TRBV7-8 | TRBD1 | TGTGCCAGCAGCTTAGTAACGGGACAGGGGTCGGGCGAGCAGTACTTC | CASSLVTGQGSGEQYF
TRBJ2-3 | once | TRBV6-5 | TRBD2 | TGTGCCAGCAGTTCACCCGGGACTAGCGGGGATCCGCAGTATTTT | CASSSPGTSGDPQYF
TRBJ1-1 | NA | TRBV27 | TRBD1 | TGTGCCAGCAGCCTGACAGGGAGCGACGTTGAAGCTTTCTTT | CASSLTGSDVEAFF
TRBJ1-2 | NA | TRBV27 | NA | TGTGCCAGCAGGGAGGGGGGGACCTATGGCTACACCTTC | CASREGGTYGYTF